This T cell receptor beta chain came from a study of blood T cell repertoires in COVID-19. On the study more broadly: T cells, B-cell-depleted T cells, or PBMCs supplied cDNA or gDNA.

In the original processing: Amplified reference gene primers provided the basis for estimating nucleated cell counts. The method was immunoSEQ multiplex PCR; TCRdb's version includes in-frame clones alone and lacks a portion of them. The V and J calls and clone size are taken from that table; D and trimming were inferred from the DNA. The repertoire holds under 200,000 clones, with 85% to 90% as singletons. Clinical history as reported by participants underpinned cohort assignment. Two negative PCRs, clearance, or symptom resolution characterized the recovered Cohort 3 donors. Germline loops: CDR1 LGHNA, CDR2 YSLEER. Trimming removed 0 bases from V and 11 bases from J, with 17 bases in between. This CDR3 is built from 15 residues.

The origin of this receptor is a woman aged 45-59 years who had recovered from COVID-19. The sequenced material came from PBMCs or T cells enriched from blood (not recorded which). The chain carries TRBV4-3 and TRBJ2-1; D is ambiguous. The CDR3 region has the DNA TGCGCCAGCAGCCAAGATCTGATGGGCTACCCCAAGCAGTTCTTC. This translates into CASSQDLMGYPKQFF.